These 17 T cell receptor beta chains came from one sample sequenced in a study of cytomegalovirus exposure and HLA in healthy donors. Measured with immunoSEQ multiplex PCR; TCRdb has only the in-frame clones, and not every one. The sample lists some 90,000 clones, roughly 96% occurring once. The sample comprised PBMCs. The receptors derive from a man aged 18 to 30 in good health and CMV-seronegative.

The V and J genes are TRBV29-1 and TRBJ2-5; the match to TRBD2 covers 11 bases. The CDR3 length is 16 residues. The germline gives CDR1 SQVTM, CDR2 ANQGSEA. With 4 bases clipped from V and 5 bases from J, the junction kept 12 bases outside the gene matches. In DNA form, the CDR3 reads TGCAGCGTTGGTATAGCGGGAGGGCAATCGTGGGAGACCCAGTACTTC. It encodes CSVGIAGGQSWETQYF. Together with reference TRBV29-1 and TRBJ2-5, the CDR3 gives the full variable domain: SAVISQKPSRDICQRGTSLTIQCQVDSQVTMMFWYRQQPGQSLTLIATANQGSEATYESGFVIDKFPISRPNLTFSTLTVSNMSPEDSSIYLCSVGIAGGQSWETQYFGPGTRLLVL.

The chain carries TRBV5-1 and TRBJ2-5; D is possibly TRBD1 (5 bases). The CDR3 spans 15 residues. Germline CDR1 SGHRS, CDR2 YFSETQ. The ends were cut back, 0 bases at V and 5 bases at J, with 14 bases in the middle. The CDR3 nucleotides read TGCGCCAGCAGCTTGGGCGGCGCAGGGTGGGAGACCCAGTACTTC. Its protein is CASSLGGAGWETQYF.

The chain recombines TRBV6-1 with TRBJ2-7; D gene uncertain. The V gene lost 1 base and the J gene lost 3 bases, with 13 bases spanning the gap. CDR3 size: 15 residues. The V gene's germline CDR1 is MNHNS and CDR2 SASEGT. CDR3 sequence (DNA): TGTGCCAGCAGTGAAGGTCCAGCAGAAAACTACGAGCAGTACGTC. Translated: CASSEGPAENYEQYV.

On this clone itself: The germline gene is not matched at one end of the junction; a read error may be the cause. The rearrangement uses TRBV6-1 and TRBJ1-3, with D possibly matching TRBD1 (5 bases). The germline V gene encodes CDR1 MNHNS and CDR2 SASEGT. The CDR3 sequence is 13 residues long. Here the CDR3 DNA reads TGTGCCAGCAGTGAAGTAGGGCACAGGCCTGGGCATTTT. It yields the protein CASSEVGHRPGHF.

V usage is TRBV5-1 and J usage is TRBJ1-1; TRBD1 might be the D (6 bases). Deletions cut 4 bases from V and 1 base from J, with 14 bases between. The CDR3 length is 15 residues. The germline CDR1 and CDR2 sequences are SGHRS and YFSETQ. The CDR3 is CASSRDPGQNTEAFF. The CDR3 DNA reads TGCGCCAGCAGCCGGGATCCGGGACAGAACACTGAAGCTTTCTTT.

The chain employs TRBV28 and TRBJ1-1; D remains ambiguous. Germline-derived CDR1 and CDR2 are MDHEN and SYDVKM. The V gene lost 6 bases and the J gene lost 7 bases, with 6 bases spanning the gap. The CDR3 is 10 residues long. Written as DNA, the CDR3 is TGTGCCAGCAGGAGAGTTGAAGCTTTCTTT. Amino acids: CASRRVEAFF.

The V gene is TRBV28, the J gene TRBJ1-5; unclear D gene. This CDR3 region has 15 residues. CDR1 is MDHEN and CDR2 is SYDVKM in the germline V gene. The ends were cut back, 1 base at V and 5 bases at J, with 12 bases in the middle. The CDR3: CASSLLRVGYQPQHF. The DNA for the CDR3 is TGTGCCAGCAGTTTATTACGGGTTGGTTATCAGCCCCAGCATTTT.

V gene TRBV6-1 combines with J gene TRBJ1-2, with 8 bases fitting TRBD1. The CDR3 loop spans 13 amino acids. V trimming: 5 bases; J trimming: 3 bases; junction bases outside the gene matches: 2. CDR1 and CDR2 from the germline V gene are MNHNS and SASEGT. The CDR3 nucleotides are TGTGCCAGCAGTCCGACAGGGGACTATGGCTACACCTTC. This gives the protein CASSPTGDYGYTF.

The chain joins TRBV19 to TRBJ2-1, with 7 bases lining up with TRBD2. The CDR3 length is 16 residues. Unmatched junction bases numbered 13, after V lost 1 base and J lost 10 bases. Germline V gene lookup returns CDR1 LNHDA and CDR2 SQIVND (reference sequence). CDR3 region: CASSIATGGLFAEQFF. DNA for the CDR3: TGTGCCAGTAGTATAGCGACGGGAGGTCTGTTTGCGGAGCAGTTCTTC.

CDR3: CASSGLNGQTYGYTF. The DNA of the CDR3 is TGTGCCAGCAGTGGACTAAATGGACAGACCTATGGCTACACCTTC. This chain joins TRBV6-4 and TRBJ1-2; weak D call: TRBD1 (6 bases). This CDR3 is 15 amino acids long. Germline V gene sequence: CDR1 MRHNA, CDR2 SNTAGT. V was cut by 4 bases and J by 4 bases, with 16 bases left in between.

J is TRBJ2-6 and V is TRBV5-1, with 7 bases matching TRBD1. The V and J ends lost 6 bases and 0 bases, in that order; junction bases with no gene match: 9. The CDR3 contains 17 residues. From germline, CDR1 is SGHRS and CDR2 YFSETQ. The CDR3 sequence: CASNQQGPFSGANVLTF. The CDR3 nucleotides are TGCGCCAGCAATCAACAGGGGCCGTTCTCTGGGGCCAACGTCCTGACTTTC. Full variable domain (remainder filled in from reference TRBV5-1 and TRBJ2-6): KAGVTQTPRYLIKTRGQQVTLSCSPISGHRSVSWYQQTPGQGLQFLFEYFSETQRNKGNFPGRFSGRQFSNSRSEMNVSTLELGDSALYLCASNQQGPFSGANVLTFGAGSRLTVL.

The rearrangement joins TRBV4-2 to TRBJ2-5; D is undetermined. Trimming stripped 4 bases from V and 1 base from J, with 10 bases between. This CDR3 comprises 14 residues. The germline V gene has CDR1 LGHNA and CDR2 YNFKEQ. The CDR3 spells CASSPDARQETQYF. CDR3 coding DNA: TGTGCCAGCAGCCCCGATGCGCGCCAAGAGACCCAGTACTTC.

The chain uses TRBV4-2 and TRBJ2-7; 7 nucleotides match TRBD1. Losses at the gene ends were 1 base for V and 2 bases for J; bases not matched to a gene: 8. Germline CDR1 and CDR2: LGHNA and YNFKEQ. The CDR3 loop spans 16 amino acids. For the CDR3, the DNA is TGTGCCAGCAGCCAAGGATCGGGGCAGGGGGCCTACGAGCAGTACTTC. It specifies CASSQGSGQGAYEQYF.

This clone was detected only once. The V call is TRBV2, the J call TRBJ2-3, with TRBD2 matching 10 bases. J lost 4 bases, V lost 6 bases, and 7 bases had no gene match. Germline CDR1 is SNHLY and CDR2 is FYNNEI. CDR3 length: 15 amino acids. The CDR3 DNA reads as TGTGCCAGCAGGCGGACTAGCGGACTGGCAGATACGCAGTATTTT. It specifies CASRRTSGLADTQYF.

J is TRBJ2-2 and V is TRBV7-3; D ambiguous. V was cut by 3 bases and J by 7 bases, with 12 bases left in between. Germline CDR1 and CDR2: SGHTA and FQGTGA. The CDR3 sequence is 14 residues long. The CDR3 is CASSFFNRGGELFF. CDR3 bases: TGTGCCAGCAGCTTTTTCAATCGCGGCGGGGAGCTGTTTTTT.

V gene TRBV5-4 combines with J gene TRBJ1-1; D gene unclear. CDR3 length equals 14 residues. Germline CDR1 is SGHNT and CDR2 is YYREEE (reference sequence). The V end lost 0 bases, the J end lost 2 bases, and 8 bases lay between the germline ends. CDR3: CASSLGAANTEAFF. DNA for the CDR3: TGTGCCAGCAGCTTGGGGGCAGCTAACACTGAAGCTTTCTTT. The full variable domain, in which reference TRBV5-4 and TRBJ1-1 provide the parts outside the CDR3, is ETGVTQSPTHLIKTRGQQVTLRCSSQSGHNTVSWYQQALGQGPQFIFQYYREEENGRGNFPPRFSGLQFPNYSSELNVNALELDDSALYLCASSLGAANTEAFFGQGTRLTVV.

In DNA form, the CDR3 reads TGTGCCACCAGCAGAGATCCCCTTCGCGAGCAGTACTTC. It encodes CATSRDPLREQYF. V gene TRBV15 combines with J gene TRBJ2-7; D not certain. Per germline, CDR1 LNHNV and CDR2 YYDKDF (reference sequence). Trimming shortened V by 0 bases and J by 6 bases, and 9 bases separated the two germline ends. The length of the CDR3 is 13 residues.